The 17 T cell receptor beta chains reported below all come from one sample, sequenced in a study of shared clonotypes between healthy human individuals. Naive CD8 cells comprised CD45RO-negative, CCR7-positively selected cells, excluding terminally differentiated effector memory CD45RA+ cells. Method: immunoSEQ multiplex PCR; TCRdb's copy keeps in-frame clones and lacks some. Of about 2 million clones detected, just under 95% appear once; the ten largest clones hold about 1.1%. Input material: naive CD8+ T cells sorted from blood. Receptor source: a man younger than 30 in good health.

CDR3 in DNA: TGCGCCAGCAGCCCCCTCGGTCTGGGTACCCACTATGGCTACACCTTC. Translation gives CASSPLGLGTHYGYTF. The V and J genes are TRBV5-1 and TRBJ1-2; no firm D call. Trimming left V 4 bases short and J 3 bases short, with 19 bases between. The CDR3 sequence is 16 residues long. Germline V CDR1 and CDR2: SGHRS, YFSETQ.

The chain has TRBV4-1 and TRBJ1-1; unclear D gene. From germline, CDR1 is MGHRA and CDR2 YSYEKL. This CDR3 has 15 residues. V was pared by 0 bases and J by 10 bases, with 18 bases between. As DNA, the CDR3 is TGCGCCAGCAGCCAAGAACCGTACTTAACGGCTGCAGCTTTCTTT. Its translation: CASSQEPYLTAAAFF.

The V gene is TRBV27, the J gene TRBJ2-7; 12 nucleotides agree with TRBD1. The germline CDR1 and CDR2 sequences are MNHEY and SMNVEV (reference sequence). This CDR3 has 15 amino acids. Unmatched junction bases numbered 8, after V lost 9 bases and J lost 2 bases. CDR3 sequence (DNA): TGTGCCAGGGGGAGGGACAGGGGGCGCCCCTACGAGCAGTACTTC. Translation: CARGRDRGRPYEQYF.

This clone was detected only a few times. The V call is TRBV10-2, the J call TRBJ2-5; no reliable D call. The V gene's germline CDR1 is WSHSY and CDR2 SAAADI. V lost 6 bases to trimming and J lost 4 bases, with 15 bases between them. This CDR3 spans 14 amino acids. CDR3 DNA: TGCGCCAGCAGGGGCCCAGACTCGATAGAGACCCAGTACTTC. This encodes CASRGPDSIETQYF.

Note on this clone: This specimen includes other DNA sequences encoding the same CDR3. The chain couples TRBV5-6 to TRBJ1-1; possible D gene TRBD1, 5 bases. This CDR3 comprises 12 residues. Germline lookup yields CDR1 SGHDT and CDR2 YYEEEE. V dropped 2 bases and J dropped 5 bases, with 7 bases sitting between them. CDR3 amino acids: CASSFGGTEAFF. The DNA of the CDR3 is TGTGCCAGCAGCTTCGGGGGTACTGAAGCTTTCTTT.

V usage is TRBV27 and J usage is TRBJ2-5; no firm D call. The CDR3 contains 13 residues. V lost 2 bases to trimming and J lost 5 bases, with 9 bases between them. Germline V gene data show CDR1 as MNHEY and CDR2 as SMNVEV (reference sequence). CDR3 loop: CASSLEPLETQYF. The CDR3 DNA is TGTGCCAGCAGTTTAGAGCCTTTGGAGACCCAGTACTTC.

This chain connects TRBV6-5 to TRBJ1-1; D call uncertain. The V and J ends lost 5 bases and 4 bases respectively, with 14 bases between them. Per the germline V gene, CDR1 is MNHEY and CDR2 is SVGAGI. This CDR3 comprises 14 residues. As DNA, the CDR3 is TGTGCCAGCAGTCCCGCTTCCCTTGGCACTGAAGCTTTCTTT. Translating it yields CASSPASLGTEAFF.

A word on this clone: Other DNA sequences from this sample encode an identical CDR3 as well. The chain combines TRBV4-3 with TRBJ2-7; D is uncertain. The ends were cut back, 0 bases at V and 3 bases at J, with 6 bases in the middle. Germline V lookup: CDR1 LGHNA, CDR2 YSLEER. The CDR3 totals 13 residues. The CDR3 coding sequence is TGCGCCAGCAGCCAAGATGTTGGCTACGAGCAGTACTTC. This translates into CASSQDVGYEQYF.

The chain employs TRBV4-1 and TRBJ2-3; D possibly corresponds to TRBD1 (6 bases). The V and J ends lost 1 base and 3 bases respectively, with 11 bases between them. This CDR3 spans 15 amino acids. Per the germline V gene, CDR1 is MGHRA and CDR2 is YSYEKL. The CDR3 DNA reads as TGCGCCAGCAGCCAAGGTCAGGGGCTTACAGATACGCAGTATTTT. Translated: CASSQGQGLTDTQYF.

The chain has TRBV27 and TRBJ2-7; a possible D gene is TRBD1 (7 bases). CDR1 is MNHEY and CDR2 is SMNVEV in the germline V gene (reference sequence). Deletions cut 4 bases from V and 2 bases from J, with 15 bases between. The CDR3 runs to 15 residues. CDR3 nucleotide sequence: TGTGCCAGCAGTTACGGACAGGCGGGGACCTACGAGCAGTACTTC. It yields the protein CASSYGQAGTYEQYF.

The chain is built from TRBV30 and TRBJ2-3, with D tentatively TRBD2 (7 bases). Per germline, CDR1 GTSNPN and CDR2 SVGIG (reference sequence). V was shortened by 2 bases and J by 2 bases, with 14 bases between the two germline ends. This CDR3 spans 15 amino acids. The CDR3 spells CAWSPRGLNTDTQYF. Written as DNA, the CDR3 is TGTGCCTGGAGTCCGCGGGGGCTGAACACAGATACGCAGTATTTT.

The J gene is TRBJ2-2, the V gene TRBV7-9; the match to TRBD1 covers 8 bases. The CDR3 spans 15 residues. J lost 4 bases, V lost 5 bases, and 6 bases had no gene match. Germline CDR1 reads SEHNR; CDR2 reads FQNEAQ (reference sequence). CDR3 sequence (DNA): TGTGCCAGCAGCCTCCGACAGGGGAGCACCGGGGAGCTGTTTTTT. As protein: CASSLRQGSTGELFF.

The CDR3 nucleotides are TGCGCCAGCAGCCAAGATTATAAGGGTCCTACAGATACGCAGTATTTT. This sequence encodes CASSQDYKGPTDTQYF. The chain couples TRBV4-3 to TRBJ2-3, with no clear D. This CDR3 spans 16 amino acids. V was trimmed by 0 bases and J by 3 bases, leaving 13 bases between them. The germline CDR1 and CDR2 sequences are LGHNA and YSLEER.

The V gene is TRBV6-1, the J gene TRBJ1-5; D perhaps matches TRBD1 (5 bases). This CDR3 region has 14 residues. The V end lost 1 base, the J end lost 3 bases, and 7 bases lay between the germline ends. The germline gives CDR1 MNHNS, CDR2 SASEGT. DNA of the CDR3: TGTGCCAGCAGTGAAGGGGGCACCAATCAGCCCCAGCATTTT. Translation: CASSEGGTNQPQHF.

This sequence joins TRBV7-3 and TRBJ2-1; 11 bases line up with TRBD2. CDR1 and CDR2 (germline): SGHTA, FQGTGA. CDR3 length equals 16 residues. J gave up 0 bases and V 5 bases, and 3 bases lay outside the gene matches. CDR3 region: CASSQLAGVSYNEQFF. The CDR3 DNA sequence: TGTGCCAGCAGCCAACTAGCGGGGGTCTCCTACAATGAGCAGTTCTTC.

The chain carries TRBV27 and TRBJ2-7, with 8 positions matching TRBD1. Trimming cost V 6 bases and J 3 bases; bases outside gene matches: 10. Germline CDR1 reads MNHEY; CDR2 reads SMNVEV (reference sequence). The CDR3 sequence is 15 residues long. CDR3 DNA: TGTGCCAGCAGGCGTTCCGGGACAGGAGACTACGAGCAGTACTTC. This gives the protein CASRRSGTGDYEQYF.

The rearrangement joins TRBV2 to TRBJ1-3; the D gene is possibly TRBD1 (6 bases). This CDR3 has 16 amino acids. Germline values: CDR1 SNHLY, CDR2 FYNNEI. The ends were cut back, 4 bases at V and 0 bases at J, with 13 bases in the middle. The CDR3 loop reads CASSGLTGPSGNTIYF. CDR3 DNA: TGTGCCAGCAGTGGTTTGACAGGCCCCTCTGGAAACACCATATATTTT.